A selection of T cell receptor beta chains follows, all from one sample in a study of brain T cells in children with intractable seizures. Profiling relied on immunoSEQ multiplex PCR, and the TCRdb table lists in-frame clones only, not all of them. The data contain 110,000 or so clones, roughly 94% of them singletons. This sample comprised peripheral blood, obtained at surgery. The receptors originated from a boy less than two years old with hemimegalencephaly and intractable seizures. CDR3s include the opening cysteine and the closing phenylalanine or tryptophan. D genes are given only for firm matches. Only part of the rows carry a size: once, few, many, or a class if the clone is expanded.

CDR3 protein | V gene | D gene | clone size
CASSARDRGDTDTQYF | TRBV18 | TRBD1 | NA
CASSLPGNQETQYF | TRBV28 | NA | NA
CASSFGRGDYGYTF | TRBV5-1 | TRBD1 | once
CASSTYSNQPQHF | TRBV28 | NA | NA
CASSSRAEAFF | TRBV6-8 | NA | NA
CSVEGGRRETQYF | TRBV29-1 | TRBD2 | once
CATTLAGGINEQFF | TRBV6-5 | TRBD2 | NA
CASGLTDIQETQYF | TRBV12-5 | NA | NA
CATSRVATVGDYGYTF | TRBV15 | NA | NA
CANPGCGQETQYF | TRBV28 | NA | NA
CASSNHAGAAPRGTQYF | TRBV11-2 | NA | once
CASSPSAGYTYEQYF | TRBV27 | NA | NA
CASSPGSVTDTQYF | TRBV19 | NA | once
CASSLAWATDTQYF | TRBV7-9 | NA | NA
CASSQVDSGRASVFF | TRBV4-2 | TRBD2 | NA
CAGTSGNGNEQFF | TRBV6-5 | TRBD2 | NA
CASSLPGQASIYEQYF | TRBV5-1 | TRBD1 | NA
CAAPGGTQYF | TRBV5-4 | TRBD1 | NA
CASSHYRDRGNEQFF | TRBV4-3 | TRBD1 | NA
CASSERGWVANYGYTF | TRBV6-1 | NA | NA
CASSPRGDRGPPSSYEQYF | TRBV9 | TRBD1 | once
CARSVGFFGNEQFF | TRBV5-3 | NA | NA
CASSTGVRASETQYF | TRBV7-9 | TRBD1 | NA
CASSLHLQGPGTQYF | TRBV28 | NA | NA
CASGPSGLGGEQYF | TRBV12-5 | NA | NA
CASSFAGEVNNEQFF | TRBV28 | TRBD2 | NA
CASSVSGRVSTDTQYF | TRBV9 | TRBD2 | NA
CASSLNRAGEQYF | TRBV11-2 | NA | NA
CASSYGGVGDNEQFF | TRBV6-5 | NA | NA
CATSNERESFGHEQFF | TRBV15 | TRBD2 | NA
CASTEGAGVTYEQYF | TRBV7-6 | TRBD1 | NA
CASSLTPSGHQSDGELFF | TRBV27 | NA | NA
CATQHTAPLHEQYF | TRBV10-2 | NA | NA
CASSIGADYGYTF | TRBV19 | NA | NA
CASTTGANVLTF | TRBV27 | NA | NA
CAWSVGAANTGELFF | TRBV30 | NA | NA
CASSQDPRGNRYNEQFF | TRBV4-1 | NA | NA
CASRQGNEQFF | TRBV28 | NA | NA
CASRPAGVSNQPQHF | TRBV28 | NA | NA
CASSVTAGAIDTQYF | TRBV9 | NA | many
CASSLLDSNSPLHF | TRBV28 | NA | medium-sized
CASSELGTGGGYTF | TRBV2 | TRBD1 | NA
CASGFIYNEQFF | TRBV11-2 | NA | NA
CASSLWGGTDQPQHF | TRBV5-4 | NA | NA
CASSPTLGVYSYTDTQYF | TRBV5-8 | NA | NA
CASSPKRQGDTIYF | TRBV18 | NA | NA
CASSHRTDILPETF | TRBV13 | NA | NA
CAWSFEPGGQFF | TRBV30 | TRBD2 | NA
CASSYGGLSGANVLTF | TRBV6-2/TRBV6-3 | NA | once